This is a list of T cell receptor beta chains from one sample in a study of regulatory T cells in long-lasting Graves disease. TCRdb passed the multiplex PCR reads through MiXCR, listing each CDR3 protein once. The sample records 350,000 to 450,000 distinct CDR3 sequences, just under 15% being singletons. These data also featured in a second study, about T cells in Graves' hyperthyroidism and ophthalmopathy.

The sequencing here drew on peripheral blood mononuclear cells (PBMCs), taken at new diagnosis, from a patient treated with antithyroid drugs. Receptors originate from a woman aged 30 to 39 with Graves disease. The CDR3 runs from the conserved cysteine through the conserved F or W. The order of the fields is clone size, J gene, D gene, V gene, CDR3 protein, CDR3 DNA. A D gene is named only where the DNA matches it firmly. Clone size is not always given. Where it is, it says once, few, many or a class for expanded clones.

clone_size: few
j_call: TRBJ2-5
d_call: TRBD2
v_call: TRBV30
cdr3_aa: CAWSPGLAGGETQYF
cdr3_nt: TGTGCCTGGAGTCCTGGACTAGCGGGAGGGGAGACCCAGTACTTC

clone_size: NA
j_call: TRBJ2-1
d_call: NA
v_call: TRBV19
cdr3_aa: CASSQGQYNEQLF
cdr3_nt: TGTGCCAGTAGCCAGGGACAATACAATGAGCAGCTCTTC

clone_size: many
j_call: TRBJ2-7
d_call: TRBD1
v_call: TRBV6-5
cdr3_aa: CASSYRDREDEQYF
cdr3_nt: TGTGCCAGCAGTTATCGGGACAGGGAAGACGAGCAGTACTTC

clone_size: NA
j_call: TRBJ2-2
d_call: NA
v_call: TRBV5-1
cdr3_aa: CASSLDEVGTGELFF
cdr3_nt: TGCGCCAGCAGCTTGGACGAGGTCGGCACCGGGGAGCTGTTTTTT

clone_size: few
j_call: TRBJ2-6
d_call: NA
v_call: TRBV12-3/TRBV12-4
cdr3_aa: CASSIRGGVGANVLTF
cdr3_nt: TGTGCCAGCAGCATAAGGGGGGGGGTTGGGGCCAACGTCCTGACTTTC

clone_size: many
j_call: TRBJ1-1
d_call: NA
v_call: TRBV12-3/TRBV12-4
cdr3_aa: CASSPGTLNTEAFF
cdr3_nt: TGTGCCAGCAGTCCCGGGACCCTGAACACTGAAGCTTTCTTT

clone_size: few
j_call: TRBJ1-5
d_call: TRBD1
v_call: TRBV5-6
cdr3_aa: CATGTGGGQPQHF
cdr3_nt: TGTGCCACCGGGACAGGGGGCGGGCAGCCCCAGCATTTT

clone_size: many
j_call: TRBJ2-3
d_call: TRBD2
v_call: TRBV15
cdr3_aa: CATLSGSRPDTQYF
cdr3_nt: TGTGCCACCCTAAGCGGGAGCAGGCCCGATACGCAGTATTTT

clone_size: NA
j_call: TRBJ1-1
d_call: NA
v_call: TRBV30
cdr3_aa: CAWNDGKGRAFF
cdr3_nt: TGTGCCTGGAATGACGGGAAGGGGAGGGCTTTCTTT

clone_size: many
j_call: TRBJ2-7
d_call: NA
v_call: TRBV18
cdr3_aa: CASSTGVQEQYF
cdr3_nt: TGTGCCAGCTCAACGGGAGTTCAAGAGCAGTACTTC

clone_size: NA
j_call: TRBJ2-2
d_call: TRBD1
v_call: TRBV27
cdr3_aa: CASGYRGSSGELFF
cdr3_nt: TGTGCCAGCGGATACAGGGGCAGTTCCGGGGAGCTGTTTTTT

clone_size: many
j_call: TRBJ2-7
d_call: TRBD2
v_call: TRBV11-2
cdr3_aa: CASSFVGSSGSGEQYF
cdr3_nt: TGTGCCAGCAGCTTCGTCGGTTCTAGCGGGAGTGGAGAGCAGTACTTC

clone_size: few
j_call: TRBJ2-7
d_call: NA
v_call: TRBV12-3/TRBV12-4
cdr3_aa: CASSDTGGREQCF
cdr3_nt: TGTGCCAGCAGTGATACAGGAGGGCGCGAGCAGTGCTTC

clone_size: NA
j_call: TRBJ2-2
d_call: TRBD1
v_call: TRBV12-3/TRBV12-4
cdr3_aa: CASSLRDRVYTGELFF
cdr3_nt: TGTGCCAGCAGTTTACGGGACAGGGTTTACACCGGGGAGCTGTTTTTT

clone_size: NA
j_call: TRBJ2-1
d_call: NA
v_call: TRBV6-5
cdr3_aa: CASSYRAEGEQFF
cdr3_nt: TGTGCCAGCAGTTACCGAGCGGAGGGTGAGCAGTTCTTC

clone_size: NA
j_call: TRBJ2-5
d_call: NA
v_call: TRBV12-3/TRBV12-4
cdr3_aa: CASSLSTLMQETQYF
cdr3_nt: TGTGCCAGCAGTTTATCGACCCTTATGCAAGAGACCCAGTACTTC

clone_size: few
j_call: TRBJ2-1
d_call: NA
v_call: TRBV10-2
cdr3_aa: CASSRGGNEQFF
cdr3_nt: TGCGCCAGCAGTCGAGGAGGAAATGAGCAGTTCTTC

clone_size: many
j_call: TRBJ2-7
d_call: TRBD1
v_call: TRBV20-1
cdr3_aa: CSAIPRDRGINEQYF
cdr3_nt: TGCAGTGCTATACCCCGGGACAGGGGAATTAACGAGCAGTACTTC

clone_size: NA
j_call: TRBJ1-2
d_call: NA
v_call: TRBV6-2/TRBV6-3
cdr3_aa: CASRGVGVYGYTF
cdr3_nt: TGTGCCAGCAGGGGAGTAGGGGTCTATGGCTACACCTTC